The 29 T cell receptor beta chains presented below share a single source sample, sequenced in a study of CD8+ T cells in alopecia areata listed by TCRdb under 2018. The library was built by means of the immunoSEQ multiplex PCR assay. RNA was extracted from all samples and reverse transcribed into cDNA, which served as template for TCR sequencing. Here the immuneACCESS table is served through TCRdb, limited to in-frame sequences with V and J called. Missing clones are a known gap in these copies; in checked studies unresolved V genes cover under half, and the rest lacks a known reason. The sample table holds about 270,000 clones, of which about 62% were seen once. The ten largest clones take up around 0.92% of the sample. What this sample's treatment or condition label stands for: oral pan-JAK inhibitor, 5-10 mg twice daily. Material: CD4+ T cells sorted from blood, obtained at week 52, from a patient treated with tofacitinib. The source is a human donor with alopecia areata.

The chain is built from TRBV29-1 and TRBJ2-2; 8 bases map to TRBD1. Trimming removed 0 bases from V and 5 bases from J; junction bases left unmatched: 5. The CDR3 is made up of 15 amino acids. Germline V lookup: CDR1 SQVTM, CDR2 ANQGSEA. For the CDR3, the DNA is TGCAGCGTTGAAGATACACGACAGGGGACCGGGGAGCTGTTTTTT. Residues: CSVEDTRQGTGELFF.

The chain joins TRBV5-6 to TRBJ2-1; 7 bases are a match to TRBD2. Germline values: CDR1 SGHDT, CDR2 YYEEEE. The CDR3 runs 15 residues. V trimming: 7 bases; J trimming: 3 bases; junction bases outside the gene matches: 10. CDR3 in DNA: TGTGCCAGCCGTTCCCGGGACTATGGCTACAATGAGCAGTTCTTC. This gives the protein CASRSRDYGYNEQFF. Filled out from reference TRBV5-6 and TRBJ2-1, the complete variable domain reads DAGVTQSPTHLIKTRGQQVTLRCSPKSGHDTVSWYQQALGQGPQFIFQYYEEEERQRGNFPDRFSGHQFPNYSSELNVNALLLGDSALYLCASRSRDYGYNEQFFGPGTRLTVL.

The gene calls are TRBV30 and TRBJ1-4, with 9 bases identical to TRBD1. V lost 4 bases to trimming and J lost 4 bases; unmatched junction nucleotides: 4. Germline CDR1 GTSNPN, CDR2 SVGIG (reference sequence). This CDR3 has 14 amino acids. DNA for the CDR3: TGTGCCTGGAACCCGGGACAGGGTAATGAAAAACTGTTTTTT. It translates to CAWNPGQGNEKLFF.

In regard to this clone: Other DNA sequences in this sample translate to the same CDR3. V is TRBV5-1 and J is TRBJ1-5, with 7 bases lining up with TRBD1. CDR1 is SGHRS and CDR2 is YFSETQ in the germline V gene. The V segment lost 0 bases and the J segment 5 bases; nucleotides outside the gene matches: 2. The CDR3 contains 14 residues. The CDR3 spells CASSLGQGDQPQHF. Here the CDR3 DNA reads TGCGCCAGCAGCTTGGGACAGGGTGATCAGCCCCAGCATTTT.

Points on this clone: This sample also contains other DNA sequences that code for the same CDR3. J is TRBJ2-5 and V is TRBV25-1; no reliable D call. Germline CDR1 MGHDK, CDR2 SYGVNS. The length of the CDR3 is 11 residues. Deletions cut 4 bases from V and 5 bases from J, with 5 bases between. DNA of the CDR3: TGTGCCAGCAGTGTCCTTGAGACCCAGTACTTC. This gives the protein CASSVLETQYF.

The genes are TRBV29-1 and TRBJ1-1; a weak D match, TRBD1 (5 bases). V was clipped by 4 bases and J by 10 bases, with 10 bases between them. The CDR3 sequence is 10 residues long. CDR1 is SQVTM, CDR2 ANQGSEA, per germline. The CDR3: CSVVNGGAFF. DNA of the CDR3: TGCAGCGTTGTCAACGGGGGAGCTTTCTTT.

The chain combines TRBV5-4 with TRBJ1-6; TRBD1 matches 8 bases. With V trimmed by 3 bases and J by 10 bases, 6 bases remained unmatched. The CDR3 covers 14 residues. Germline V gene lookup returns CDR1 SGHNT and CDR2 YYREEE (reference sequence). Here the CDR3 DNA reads TGTGCCAGCAGCTCAGGACAGGGAGGATCACCCCTCCACTTT. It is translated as CASSSGQGGSPLHF.

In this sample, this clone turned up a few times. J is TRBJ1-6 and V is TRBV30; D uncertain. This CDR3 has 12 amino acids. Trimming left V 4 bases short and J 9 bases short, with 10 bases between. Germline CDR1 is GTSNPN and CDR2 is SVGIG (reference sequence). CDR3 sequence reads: CAWKLMGSPLHF. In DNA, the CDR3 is TGTGCCTGGAAGCTGATGGGTTCACCCCTCCACTTT.

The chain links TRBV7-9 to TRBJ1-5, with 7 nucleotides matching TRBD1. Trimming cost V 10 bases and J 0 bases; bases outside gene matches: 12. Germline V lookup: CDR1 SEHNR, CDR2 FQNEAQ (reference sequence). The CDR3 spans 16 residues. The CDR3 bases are TGTGCCATTAGCCAGGGGGGCGGGTATAGCAATCAGCCCCAGCATTTT. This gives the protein CAISQGGGYSNQPQHF.

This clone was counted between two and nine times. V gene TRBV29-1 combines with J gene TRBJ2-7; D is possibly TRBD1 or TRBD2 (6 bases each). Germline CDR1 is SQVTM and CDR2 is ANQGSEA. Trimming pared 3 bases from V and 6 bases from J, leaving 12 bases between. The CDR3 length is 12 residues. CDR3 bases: TGCAGCGTTGAGACGGGGGCGGGCGAGCAGTACTTC. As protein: CSVETGAGEQYF.

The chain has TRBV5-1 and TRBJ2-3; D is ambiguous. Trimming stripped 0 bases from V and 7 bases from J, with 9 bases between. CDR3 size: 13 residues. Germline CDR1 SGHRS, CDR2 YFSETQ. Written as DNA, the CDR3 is TGCGCCAGCAGCTTGGAACGTGACTATACGCAGTATTTT. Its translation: CASSLERDYTQYF.

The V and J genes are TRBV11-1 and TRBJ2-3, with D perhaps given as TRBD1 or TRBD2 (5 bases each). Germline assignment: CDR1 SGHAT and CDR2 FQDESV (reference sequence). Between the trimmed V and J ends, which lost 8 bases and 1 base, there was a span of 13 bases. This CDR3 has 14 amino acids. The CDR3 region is CASDGGWGTDTQYF. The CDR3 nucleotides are TGTGCCAGCGATGGGGGTTGGGGCACAGATACGCAGTATTTT.

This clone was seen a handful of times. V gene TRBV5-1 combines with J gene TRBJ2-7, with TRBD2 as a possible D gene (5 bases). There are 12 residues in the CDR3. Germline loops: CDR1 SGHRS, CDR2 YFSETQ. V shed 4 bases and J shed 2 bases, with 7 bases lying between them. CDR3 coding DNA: TGCGCCAGCAGCACGGGGACCTACGAGCAGTACTTC. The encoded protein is CASSTGTYEQYF.

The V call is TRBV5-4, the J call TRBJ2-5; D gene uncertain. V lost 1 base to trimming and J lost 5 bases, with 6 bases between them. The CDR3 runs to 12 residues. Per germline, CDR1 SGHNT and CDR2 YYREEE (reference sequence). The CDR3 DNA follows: TGTGCCAGCAGCTTGTCCCGGGAGACCCAGTACTTC. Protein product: CASSLSRETQYF.

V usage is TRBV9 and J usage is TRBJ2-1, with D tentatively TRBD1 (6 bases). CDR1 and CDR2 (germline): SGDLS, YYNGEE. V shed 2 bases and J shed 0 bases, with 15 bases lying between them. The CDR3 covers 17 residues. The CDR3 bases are TGTGCCAGCAGCGTCCGCGGCACAGGGACCTCCTACAATGAGCAGTTCTTC. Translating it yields CASSVRGTGTSYNEQFF.

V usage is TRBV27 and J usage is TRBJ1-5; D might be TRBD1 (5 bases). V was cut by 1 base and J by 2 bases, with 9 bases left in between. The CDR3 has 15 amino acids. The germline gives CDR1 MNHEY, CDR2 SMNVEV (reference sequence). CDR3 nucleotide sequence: TGTGCCAGCAGTTTATGGGGCGGGGGCAATCAGCCCCAGCATTTT. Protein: CASSLWGGGNQPQHF.

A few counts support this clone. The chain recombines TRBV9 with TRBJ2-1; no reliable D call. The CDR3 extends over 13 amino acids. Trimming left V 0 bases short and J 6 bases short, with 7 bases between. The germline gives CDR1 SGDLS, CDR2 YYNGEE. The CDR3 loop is CASSVAGSNEQFF. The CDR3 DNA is TGTGCCAGCAGCGTAGCGGGCAGCAATGAGCAGTTCTTC.

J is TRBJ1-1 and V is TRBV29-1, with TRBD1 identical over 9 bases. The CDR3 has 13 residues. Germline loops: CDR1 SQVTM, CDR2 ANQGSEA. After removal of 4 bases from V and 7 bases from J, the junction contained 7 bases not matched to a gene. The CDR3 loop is CSVGGTGKVEAFF. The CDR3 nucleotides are TGCAGCGTTGGTGGGACAGGGAAGGTTGAAGCTTTCTTT.

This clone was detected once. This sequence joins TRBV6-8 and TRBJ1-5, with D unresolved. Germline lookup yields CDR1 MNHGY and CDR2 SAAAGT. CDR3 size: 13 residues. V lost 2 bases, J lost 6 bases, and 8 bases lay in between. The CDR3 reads CASSYPRGQPQHF. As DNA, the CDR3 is TGTGCCAGCAGTTACCCGAGAGGTCAGCCCCAGCATTTT.

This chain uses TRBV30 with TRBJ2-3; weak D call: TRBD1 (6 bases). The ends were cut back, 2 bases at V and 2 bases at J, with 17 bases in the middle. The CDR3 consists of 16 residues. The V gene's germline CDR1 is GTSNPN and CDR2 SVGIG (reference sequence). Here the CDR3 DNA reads TGTGCCTGGAGTTCGGGGCAGGGGCCACCCACAGATACGCAGTATTTT. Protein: CAWSSGQGPPTDTQYF. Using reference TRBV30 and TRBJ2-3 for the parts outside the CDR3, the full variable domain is SQTIHQWPATLVQPVGSPLSLECTVEGTSNPNLYWYRQAAGRGLQLLFYSVGIGQISSEVPQNLSASRPQDRQFILSSKKLLLSDSGFYLCAWSSGQGPPTDTQYFGPGTRLTVL.

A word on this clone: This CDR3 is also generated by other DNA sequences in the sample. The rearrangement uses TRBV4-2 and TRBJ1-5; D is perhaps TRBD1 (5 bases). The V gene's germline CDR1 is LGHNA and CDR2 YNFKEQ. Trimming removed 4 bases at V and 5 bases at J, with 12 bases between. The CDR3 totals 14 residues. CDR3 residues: CASSPAGGDQPQHF. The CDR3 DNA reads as TGTGCCAGCAGCCCTGCTGGGGGGGATCAGCCCCAGCATTTT.

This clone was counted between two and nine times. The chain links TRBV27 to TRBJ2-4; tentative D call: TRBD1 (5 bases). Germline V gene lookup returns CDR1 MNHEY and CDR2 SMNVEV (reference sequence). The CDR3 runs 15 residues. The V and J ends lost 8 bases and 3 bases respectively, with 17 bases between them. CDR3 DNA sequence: TGTGCCAGCGGCCCTCTCGGCAGGGTCAAAAACATTCAGTACTTC. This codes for CASGPLGRVKNIQYF.

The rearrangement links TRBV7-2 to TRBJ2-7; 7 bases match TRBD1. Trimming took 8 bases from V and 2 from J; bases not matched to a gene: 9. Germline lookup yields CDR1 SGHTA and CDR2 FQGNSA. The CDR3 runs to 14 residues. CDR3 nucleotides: TGTGCCAGCGGGGCCGACAGGGCAACCTACGAGCAGTACTTC. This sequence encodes CASGADRATYEQYF.

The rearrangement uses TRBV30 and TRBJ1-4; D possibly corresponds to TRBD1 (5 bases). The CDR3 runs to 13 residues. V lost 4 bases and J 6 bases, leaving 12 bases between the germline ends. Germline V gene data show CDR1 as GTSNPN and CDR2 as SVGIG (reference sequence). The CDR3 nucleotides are TGTGCCTGGAATCAGGGACTAGATGAAAAACTGTTTTTT. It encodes CAWNQGLDEKLFF.

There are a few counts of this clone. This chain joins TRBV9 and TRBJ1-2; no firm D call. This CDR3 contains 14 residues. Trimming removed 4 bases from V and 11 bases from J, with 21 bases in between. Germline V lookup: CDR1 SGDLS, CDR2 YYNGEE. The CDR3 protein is CASSPLVGSRDYTF. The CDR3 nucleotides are TGTGCCAGCAGCCCCCTCGTGGGGTCTCGAGATTACACCTTC.

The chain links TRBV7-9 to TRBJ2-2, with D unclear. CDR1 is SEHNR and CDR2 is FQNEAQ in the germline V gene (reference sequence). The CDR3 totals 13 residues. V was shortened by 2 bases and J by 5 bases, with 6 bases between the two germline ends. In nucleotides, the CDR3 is TGTGCCAGCAGCTTAAAGGGAACCGGGGAGCTGTTTTTT. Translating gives CASSLKGTGELFF.

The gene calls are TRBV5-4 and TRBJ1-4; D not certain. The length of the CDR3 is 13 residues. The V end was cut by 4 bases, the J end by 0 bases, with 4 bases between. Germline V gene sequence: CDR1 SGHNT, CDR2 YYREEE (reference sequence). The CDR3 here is CASSSATNEKLFF. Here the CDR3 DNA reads TGTGCCAGCAGCAGTGCAACTAATGAAAAACTGTTTTTT. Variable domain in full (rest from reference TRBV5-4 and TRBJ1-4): ETGVTQSPTHLIKTRGQQVTLRCSSQSGHNTVSWYQQALGQGPQFIFQYYREEENGRGNFPPRFSGLQFPNYSSELNVNALELDDSALYLCASSSATNEKLFFGSGTQLSVL.

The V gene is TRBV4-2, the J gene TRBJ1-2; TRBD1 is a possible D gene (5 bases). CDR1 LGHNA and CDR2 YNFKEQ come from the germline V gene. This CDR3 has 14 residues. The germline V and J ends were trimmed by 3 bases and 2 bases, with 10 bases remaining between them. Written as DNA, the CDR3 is TGTGCCAGCAGCCAGGTGGGGACCAACTATGGCTACACCTTC. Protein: CASSQVGTNYGYTF.

CDR3 sequence: CAWSGQDRGSPLHF. DNA for the CDR3: TGTGCCTGGAGTGGCCAGGACAGGGGTTCACCCCTCCACTTT. The rearrangement links TRBV30 to TRBJ1-6; 9 nucleotides match TRBD1. J lost 9 bases, V lost 1 base, and 4 bases had no gene match. The CDR3 spans 14 residues. Germline V gene lookup returns CDR1 GTSNPN and CDR2 SVGIG (reference sequence). Drawing the rest from reference TRBV30 and TRBJ1-6, the complete variable domain is SQTIHQWPATLVQPVGSPLSLECTVEGTSNPNLYWYRQAAGRGLQLLFYSVGIGQISSEVPQNLSASRPQDRQFILSSKKLLLSDSGFYLCAWSGQDRGSPLHFGNGTRLTVT.